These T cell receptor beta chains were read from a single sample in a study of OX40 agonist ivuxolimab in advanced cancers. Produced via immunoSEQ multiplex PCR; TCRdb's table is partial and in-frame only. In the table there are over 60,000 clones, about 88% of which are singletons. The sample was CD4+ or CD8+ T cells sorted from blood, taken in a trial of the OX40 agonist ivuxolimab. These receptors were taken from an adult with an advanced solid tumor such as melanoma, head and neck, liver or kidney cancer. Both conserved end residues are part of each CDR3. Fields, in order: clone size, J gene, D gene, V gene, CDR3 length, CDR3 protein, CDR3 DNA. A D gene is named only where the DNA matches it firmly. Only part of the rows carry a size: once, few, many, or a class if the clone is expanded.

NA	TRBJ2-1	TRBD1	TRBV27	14	CASSVTSGGYEQFF	TGTGCCAGCAGTGTTACCTCAGGGGGCTATGAGCAGTTCTTC
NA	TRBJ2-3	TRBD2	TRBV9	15	CASSVDSGNTDTQYF	TGTGCCAGCAGCGTAGACAGCGGGAACACAGATACGCAGTATTTT
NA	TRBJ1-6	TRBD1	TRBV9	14	CASSLRTGDSPLHF	TGTGCCAGCAGCCTCCGGACAGGGGATTCACCCCTCCACTTT
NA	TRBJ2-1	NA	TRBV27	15	CASRKYVETYNEQFF	TGTGCCAGCAGGAAGTATGTGGAAACCTACAATGAGCAGTTCTTC
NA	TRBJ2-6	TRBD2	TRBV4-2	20	CASSQRLAEGTLSGANVLTF	TGTGCCAGCAGCCAGAGACTAGCGGAGGGGACCCTCTCTGGGGCCAACGTCCTGACTTTC
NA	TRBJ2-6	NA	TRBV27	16	CASSSNRVAGANVLTF	TGTGCCAGCAGTTCCAACAGGGTTGCTGGGGCCAACGTCCTGACTTTC
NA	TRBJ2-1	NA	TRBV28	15	CASSFGGAGYNEQFF	TGTGCCAGCAGTTTCGGGGGAGCTGGATACAATGAGCAGTTCTTC
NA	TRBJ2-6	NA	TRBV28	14	CATTGGSGANVLTF	TGTGCCACAACCGGAGGCTCTGGGGCCAACGTCCTGACTTTC
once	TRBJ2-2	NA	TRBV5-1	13	CASRPLSTGELFF	TGCGCCAGCAGGCCACTTAGCACCGGGGAGCTGTTTTTT
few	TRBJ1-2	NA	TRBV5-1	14	CASSSGGEAYGYTF	TGCGCCAGCAGCTCAGGAGGGGAGGCCTATGGCTACACCTTC
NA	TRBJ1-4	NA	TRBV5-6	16	CASSPGLYTTNEKLFF	TGTGCCAGCAGCCCGGGACTGTACACAACTAATGAAAAACTGTTTTTT
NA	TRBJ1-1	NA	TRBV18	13	CASSPPSDSEAFF	TGTGCCAGCTCACCACCTTCTGACAGTGAAGCTTTCTTT
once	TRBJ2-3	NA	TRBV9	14	CASSVVPGTDTQYF	TGTGCCAGCAGCGTAGTACCGGGCACAGATACGCAGTATTTT
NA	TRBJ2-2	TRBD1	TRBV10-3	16	CAISRRAGGDFGELFF	TGTGCCATCAGCCGCCGTGCAGGGGGCGATTTCGGGGAGCTGTTTTTT
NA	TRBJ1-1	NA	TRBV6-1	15	CASSATGMWDTEAFF	TGTGCCAGCAGTGCCACAGGGATGTGGGACACTGAAGCTTTCTTT
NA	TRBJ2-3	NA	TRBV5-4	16	CVSSPSGDPSTDTQYF	TGTGTCAGCAGCCCCAGTGGGGACCCAAGCACAGATACGCAGTATTTT
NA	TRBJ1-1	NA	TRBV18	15	CASSPLTGRGTEAFF	TGTGCCAGCTCACCTCTAACAGGCCGTGGGACTGAAGCTTTCTTT